This T cell receptor beta chain is drawn from a study of CD8 T cells in ankylosing spondylitis. Germline assignment: CDR1 SSHAT and CDR2 FNYEAQ (reference sequence). The CDR3 has 13 amino acids. This clonotype has only a few counts. What it recognizes is unknown. A junction end diverges from the germline sequence, so it may reflect a read error. Each TCR beta library was made by quantitative 5'-RACE that incorporated molecular barcodes. TCRdb ran MiXCR on the 5' RACE reads and lists one entry per CDR3 protein. This table has around 250,000 distinct CDR3 sequences, about 30% appearing once. Findings of the study overall: Disease-linked clones reportedly concentrated significantly in matched ankylosing spondylitis synovial fluid. Reactive arthritis synovial fluid and blood previously showed some of these motif variants. One TCR beta motif, made up of under ten highly homologous variants, appeared characteristic of ankylosing spondylitis blood.

This receptor was obtained from a male donor with ankylosing spondylitis or in good health (not recorded which). The genes are TRBV7-7 and TRBJ2-1, with unresolved D. The sequencing sample was made of blood, either unsorted or a sorted T cell fraction (not recorded which). Here the CDR3 DNA reads TGTGCTAGCAGCCTCTCGACGTACAATGAGCAGTTCTTC. Translating it yields CASSLSTYNEQFF.